These 27 T cell receptor beta chains share one sample of origin, sequenced in a study of metastatic and nonmetastatic thyroid tumors. All patients were treatment-naive before thyroid surgery. With MiXCR, TCRdb reprocessed the PCR reads. The table has approximately 35,000 clones, roughly a sixth seen once. The sample consisted of blood. Receptor source: a male donor with papillary thyroid cancer or a benign thyroid nodule (not recorded which). Some clones in this sample may be carry-over from other donors' samples.

This clone was found many times. V and J are TRBV27 and TRBJ2-3; D gene ambiguous. The CDR3 extends over 13 amino acids. The germline V gene encodes CDR1 MNHEY and CDR2 SMNVEV (reference sequence). Trimming left V 7 bases short and J 15 bases short, with 23 bases between. This CDR3 reads CASTPSMGYYEYF. In nucleotides, the CDR3 is TGTGCCAGCACTCCCTCTATGGGGTATTACGAATATTTT.

This clone was observed at least ten times. This rearrangement joins TRBV5-1 to TRBJ2-3, with 9 bases that match TRBD1. The CDR3 runs 16 residues. Per germline, CDR1 SGHRS and CDR2 YFSETQ. The junction had 8 bases not matched to a gene; V was cut back by 2 bases and J by 4 bases. The CDR3 here is CASSLKAGQGADTQYF. The CDR3 coding sequence is TGCGCCAGCAGCTTAAAAGCGGGACAGGGAGCAGATACGCAGTATTTT.

The chain combines TRBV10-3 with TRBJ2-7; D is tentatively TRBD1 or TRBD2 (6 bases each). The CDR3 contains 13 residues. V was cut by 10 bases and J by 7 bases, with 20 bases left in between. The germline gives CDR1 ENHRY, CDR2 SYGVKD. The CDR3 nucleotides read TGTGCCAACCGTACAGGGCCGGGGGAAGAGCAGTACTTC. This encodes CANRTGPGEEQYF.

By its share, this clone is medium-sized. The chain employs TRBV28 and TRBJ2-7; 11 bases match TRBD1. CDR3 length equals 13 residues. The junction had 10 bases not matched to a gene; V was cut back by 6 bases and J by 12 bases. Germline assignment: CDR1 MDHEN and CDR2 SYDVKM. The CDR3 DNA follows: TGTGCCAGCAGCGACCCGGGGACAGGGGGGTCGTACTTC. Protein sequence: CASSDPGTGGSYF.

This clone was picked up a small number of times. The chain employs TRBV28 and TRBJ2-3; D unclear. CDR1 MDHEN and CDR2 SYDVKM come from the germline V gene. The CDR3 totals 12 residues. V gave up 5 bases and J gave up 10 bases, with 13 bases separating them. The CDR3 here is CASSQTPRAQYF. The CDR3 DNA sequence: TGTGCCAGCAGTCAGACTCCTCGGGCGCAGTATTTT.

Points on this clone: The CDR3 does not end in the conserved phenylalanine or tryptophan, so this is likely a read error. The chain links TRBV20-1 to TRBJ1-2, with D hard to call. V was trimmed by 1 base and J by 3 bases, leaving 12 bases between them. Germline assignment: CDR1 DFQATT and CDR2 SNEGSKA (reference sequence). The CDR3 consists of 14 residues. The CDR3 spells CSARGESGDYGYTL. The CDR3 DNA sequence: TGCAGTGCTAGAGGGGAAAGTGGGGACTATGGCTACACCCTC.

Worth noting for this clone: This may arise from a read error, as a much more abundant clone is one base away. The chain carries TRBV7-9 and TRBJ1-1; TRBD1 is a possible D gene (5 bases). CDR1 SEHNR and CDR2 FQNEAQ come from the germline V gene (reference sequence). Trimming shortened V by 5 bases and J by 4 bases, and 11 bases separated the two germline ends. The CDR3 runs to 13 residues. The CDR3 DNA follows: TGTGCCAGCAGCGAGGGACCCAGCACTGAAGCTTTCTTT. This encodes CASSEGPSTEAFF.

This clone appeared many times. V usage is TRBV24-1 and J usage is TRBJ1-1; D is unclear. V shed 3 bases and J shed 3 bases, with 10 bases lying between them. There are 14 residues in the CDR3. Germline values: CDR1 KGHDR, CDR2 SFDVKD. The CDR3 reads CATSDNRPYTEAFF. The CDR3 DNA sequence: TGTGCCACCAGTGATAACAGACCCTACACTGAAGCTTTCTTT.

The V call is TRBV11-1, the J call TRBJ2-3; 7 bases are shared with TRBD2. This CDR3 comprises 18 residues. After removal of 2 bases from V and 0 bases from J, the junction contained 11 bases not matched to a gene. Germline CDR1 is SGHAT and CDR2 is FQDESV (reference sequence). Here the CDR3 DNA reads TGTGCCAGCAGCTTAACTTCTAGCGGTGTGGGTAGCACAGATACGCAGTATTTT. This translates into CASSLTSSGVGSTDTQYF.

Concerning this clone: Other DNA sequences in this sample translate to the same CDR3. The V call is TRBV7-9, the J call TRBJ1-5, with D possibly TRBD1 on 5 matching bases. CDR3 size: 13 residues. The V gene lost 6 bases and the J gene lost 7 bases, with 13 bases spanning the gap. Germline CDR1 SEHNR, CDR2 FQNEAQ (reference sequence). As DNA, the CDR3 is TGTGCCAGCAGTTATGGGGGTGCGCAGCCCCAGCATTTT. Its protein product is CASSYGGAQPQHF.

This clone was detected only a few times. The chain has TRBV27 and TRBJ1-6, with unresolved D. Trimming pared 5 bases from V and 7 bases from J, leaving 12 bases between. Germline V lookup: CDR1 MNHEY, CDR2 SMNVEV (reference sequence). The CDR3 has 14 amino acids. The CDR3 region is CASSPPTSNSPLHF. The DNA of the CDR3 is TGTGCCAGCAGTCCCCCTACCTCGAATTCACCCCTCCACTTT.

This clone was counted ten times or more. The V and J genes are TRBV11-2 and TRBJ1-2; D remains unclear. Looked up from germline, CDR1 is SGHAT and CDR2 is FQNNGV. V was trimmed by 0 bases and J by 4 bases, leaving 21 bases between them. The CDR3 is made up of 18 amino acids. The CDR3 loop reads CASSLDPVRTPGFYGYTF. The CDR3, as DNA: TGTGCCAGCAGCTTAGACCCCGTGAGGACCCCGGGGTTCTATGGCTACACCTTC.

As regards this clone: At one of its ends the junction is not consistent with the germline gene, which may arise from a read error. J is TRBJ1-6 and V is TRBV27; D is possibly TRBD1 (6 bases). CDR3 length: 15 residues. Germline CDR1 reads MNHEY; CDR2 reads SMNVEV (reference sequence). Here the CDR3 reads CASILWVTGDSPLHF. For the CDR3, the DNA is TGTGCCAGCATTTTATGGGTGACAGGTGATTCACCCCTCCACTTT.

The CDR3 nucleotides are TGTGCCAGTAGCCCTCCTCCCTGGGGTGGCTGGTTGGCTGAGCAGTTCTTC. Residues: CASSPPPWGGWLAEQFF. The chain uses TRBV19 and TRBJ2-1; D remains unclear. This CDR3 spans 17 amino acids. V lost 6 bases, J lost 9 bases, and 27 bases lay in between. Germline V gives CDR1 LNHDA, CDR2 SQIVND (reference sequence).

This clone was counted many times. The rearrangement links TRBV3-1 to TRBJ1-5; D is uncertain. Per the germline V gene, CDR1 is LGHDT and CDR2 is YNNKEL (reference sequence). The CDR3 loop spans 14 amino acids. V was cut by 0 bases and J by 6 bases, with 9 bases left in between. The CDR3 sequence is CASSQETGVQPQHF. Written as DNA, the CDR3 is TGTGCCAGCAGCCAAGAAACCGGGGTTCAGCCCCAGCATTTT.

This clone rates as medium-sized. This chain uses TRBV6-2 or TRBV6-3 with TRBJ2-7, with TRBD2 matching over 8 bases. The CDR3 has 15 residues. The V gene's germline CDR1 is MNHEY and CDR2 SVGEGT. Unmatched junction bases numbered 10, after V lost 4 bases and J lost 5 bases. In DNA form, the CDR3 reads TGTGCCAGCAGTTCCTCGGGTAGCGGGGCCCACGAGCAGTACTTC. It is translated as CASSSSGSGAHEQYF.

The rearrangement links TRBV4-2 to TRBJ1-1, with D unclear. Germline lookup yields CDR1 LGHNA and CDR2 YNFKEQ. Trimming shortened V by 2 bases and J by 6 bases, and 13 bases separated the two germline ends. This CDR3 has 14 residues. The CDR3 DNA reads as TGTGCCAGCAGCCAACCCCGGGGAGGGTCTGAAGCTTTCTTT. Translated, it gives CASSQPRGGSEAFF.

In this sample, this clone turned up many times. J is TRBJ1-6 and V is TRBV12-3 or TRBV12-4; tentatively, D is TRBD1 (6 bases). Trimming pared 3 bases from V and 10 bases from J, leaving 19 bases between. CDR3 size: 16 residues. CDR3 amino acids: CASSLGGGAVVSPLHF. The CDR3 nucleotides read TGTGCCAGCAGTTTGGGGGGCGGGGCTGTTGTCTCACCCCTCCACTTT.

This clone has ten or more counts. A much bigger clone sits one base away, suggesting this may be a read error. This chain connects TRBV2 to TRBJ2-7; D not resolved. CDR3 length: 12 amino acids. CDR1 and CDR2 from the germline V gene are SNHLY and FYNNEI. The CDR3 DNA reads as TGTGCCAACAGTGAGGTGGGGAACGAGCAGTACTTC. It yields the protein CANSEVGNEQYF. Drawing the rest from reference TRBV2 and TRBJ2-7, the complete variable domain is EPEVTQTPSHQVTQMGQEVILRCVPISNHLYFYWYRQILGQKVEFLVSFYNNEISEKSEIFDDQFSVERPDGSNFTLKIRSTKLEDSAMYFCANSEVGNEQYFGPGTRLTVT.

This clone is termed medium-sized. The chain couples TRBV10-1 to TRBJ2-3; no firm D call. This CDR3 region has 16 residues. V was trimmed by 1 base and J by 2 bases, leaving 13 bases between them. Looked up from germline, CDR1 is WNHNN and CDR2 is SYGVQD (reference sequence). The CDR3 region is CASSEFFGVNTDTQYF. CDR3 nucleotides: TGCGCCAGCAGTGAGTTCTTTGGGGTAAACACAGATACGCAGTATTTT.

This clone showed up many times. This may come from a read error, since a much larger clone is one base off. Additional DNA sequences in this sample encode the identical CDR3. V gene TRBV2 combines with J gene TRBJ1-5, with D unclear. CDR3 length: 16 residues. Looked up from germline, CDR1 is SNHLY and CDR2 is FYNNEI. The DNA for the CDR3 is TGCGCCAGCAGTTATGACGAACTTATTAGCAATCAGCCCCAGCATTTT. Protein product: CASSYDELISNQPQHF.

This clone was detected ten times or more. Just one base apart from a much larger clone, this may be a read error. The sample contains more than one DNA sequence encoding this CDR3. The chain is built from TRBV6-2 or TRBV6-3 and TRBJ1-2; no clear D gene. The CDR3 contains 13 residues. Germline V gene data show CDR1 as MNHEY and CDR2 as SVGEGT. CDR3 DNA sequence: TGCGCCAGCAGTTACCCGACCCAGGATGGCTACACCTTC. It translates to CASSYPTQDGYTF.

This clone has a handful of counts. The chain is built from TRBV19 and TRBJ1-1; D uncertain. V lost 1 base to trimming and J lost 1 base, with 7 bases between them. Germline V gene data show CDR1 as LNHDA and CDR2 as SQIVND (reference sequence). The CDR3 covers 14 residues. CDR3 coding DNA: TGTGCCAGTAGTATAGGTCGACCGAACACTGAAGCTTTCTTT. Translated, it gives CASSIGRPNTEAFF.

This clone occurred many times. The CDR3, as DNA: TGTGCCAGCAGCTCCCAGTACACAGATACGCAGTATTTT. This gives the protein CASSSQYTDTQYF. The rearrangement links TRBV7-9 to TRBJ2-3; D gene unclear. CDR1 and CDR2 (germline): SEHNR, FQNEAQ (reference sequence). The CDR3 is 13 residues long. The V and J ends lost 4 bases and 2 bases respectively, with 7 bases between them.

The chain links TRBV6-4 to TRBJ2-3; D remains unclear. The CDR3 length is 15 residues. V was trimmed by 0 bases and J by 0 bases, leaving 7 bases between them. Germline CDR1 reads MRHNA; CDR2 reads SNTAGT. CDR3 DNA sequence: TGTGCCAGCAGTGACTCTGCTTGGAGCACAGATACGCAGTATTTT. Protein: CASSDSAWSTDTQYF.

This clone was detected ten times or more. CDR3 bases: TGTGCCACCGAGGACAGGGACGGTGGAAACACCATATATTTT. This sequence encodes CATEDRDGGNTIYF. The gene calls are TRBV24-1 and TRBJ1-3; 8 positions agree with TRBD1. The CDR3 is 14 amino acids. Trimming removed 9 bases from V and 3 bases from J; junction bases left unmatched: 6. Germline V gene lookup returns CDR1 KGHDR and CDR2 SFDVKD.

This clone was observed a handful of times. A read error may be the cause here, since a much bigger clone is one base away. The rearrangement links TRBV9 to TRBJ2-5, with a tentative D call TRBD2 (6 bases). The germline CDR1 and CDR2 sequences are SGDLS and YYNGEE. The CDR3 spans 14 residues. The CDR3: CASSGPASGETKYF. The CDR3 nucleotides are TGTGCCAGCAGCGGCCCGGCCTCGGGGGAGACCAAGTACTTC.